Shown below are 29 T cell receptor beta chains from a single sample sequenced in a study of T cell repertoires in cytomegalovirus infection. The antigens these receptors bind are not known. TCRdb passed the reads through MiXCR, listing each CDR3 protein once. This table has about 47,000 distinct CDR3 sequences, approximately 19% appearing once. This material consisted of CD8+ T cells from cultured PBMCs, taken from culture after CMV antigen stimulation. These receptors were collected from a human donor in good health (CMV status not recorded). Some clones in this sample may be carry-over from other donors' samples.

This clonotype has a count of ten or more. This rearrangement joins TRBV2 to TRBJ1-4; D perhaps matches TRBD1 (6 bases). The CDR3 length is 14 residues. Per the germline V gene, CDR1 is SNHLY and CDR2 is FYNNEI. V lost 7 bases to trimming and J lost 10 bases, with 19 bases between them. CDR3 coding DNA: TGTGCCAGCACCCATGGAGGGGGAATAGGAAAACTGTTTTTT. Protein product: CASTHGGGIGKLFF.

The chain employs TRBV15 and TRBJ2-5; no clear D. The CDR3 is 13 amino acids. V lost 0 bases and J lost 1, with 3 bases in between. Germline V CDR1 and CDR2: LNHNV, YYDKDF (reference sequence). The chain's CDR3 is CATSRETQETQYF. DNA for the CDR3: TGTGCCACCAGCAGAGAAACCCAAGAGACCCAGTACTTC. Filled out from reference TRBV15 and TRBJ2-5, the complete variable domain reads DAMVIQNPRYQVTQFGKPVTLSCSQTLNHNVMYWYQQKSSQAPKLLFHYYDKDFNNEADTPDNFQSRRPNTSFCFLDIRSPGLGDTAMYLCATSRETQETQYFGPGTRLLVL.

This clonotype showed up just a few times. In nucleotides, the CDR3 is TGTGCCAGCAGTGAGACCCTCGAGGGGGTCTATGGCTACACCTTC. Residues: CASSETLEGVYGYTF. The V and J genes are TRBV6-1 and TRBJ1-2; a possible D gene is TRBD1 (6 bases). Trimming cost V 3 bases and J 4 bases, with 15 bases left between them. Germline V CDR1 and CDR2: MNHNS, SASEGT. The CDR3 consists of 15 residues.

This clonotype was observed many times. V gene TRBV6-2 or TRBV6-3 combines with J gene TRBJ2-5, with TRBD2 matching over 8 bases. Trimming removed 5 bases from V and 1 base from J; junction bases left unmatched: 6. The CDR3 is 15 amino acids. From germline, CDR1 is MNHEY and CDR2 SVGEGT. This chain's CDR3 is CASSPSGTSQETQYF. DNA of the CDR3: TGTGCCAGCAGTCCATCCGGGACTAGCCAAGAGACCCAGTACTTC.

This clonotype was seen a handful of times. The chain links TRBV27 to TRBJ1-1; D uncertain. Germline V gene lookup returns CDR1 MNHEY and CDR2 SMNVEV (reference sequence). The ends were cut back, 5 bases at V and 4 bases at J, with 14 bases in the middle. The CDR3 runs to 14 residues. CDR3 DNA sequence: TGTGCCAGCAGTGCCACCCCTTGGGGCACTGAAGCTTTCTTT. Translated: CASSATPWGTEAFF.

This clonotype was counted between two and nine times. The chain joins TRBV5-6 to TRBJ2-7; D is uncertain. The germline V gene encodes CDR1 SGHDT and CDR2 YYEEEE. The germline V and J ends were trimmed by 0 bases and 4 bases, with 8 bases remaining between them. The CDR3 is 13 residues long. The CDR3 DNA is TGTGCCAGCAGCTTGGTGGCGGCGTACGAGCAGTACTTC. Amino acid sequence: CASSLVAAYEQYF.

In this sample, this clonotype turned up a few times. V usage is TRBV27 and J usage is TRBJ1-2, with D hard to call. CDR1 is MNHEY and CDR2 is SMNVEV in the germline V gene (reference sequence). This CDR3 contains 13 residues. V lost 4 bases to trimming and J lost 4 bases, with 10 bases between them. CDR3 coding DNA: TGTGCCAGCAGTTCCTGGACGGCCTATGGCTACACCTTC. Translated, it gives CASSSWTAYGYTF.

This clonotype came up many times. V gene TRBV5-1 combines with J gene TRBJ2-3; a weak D match, TRBD1 (6 bases). The germline V gene has CDR1 SGHRS and CDR2 YFSETQ. Trimming shortened V by 4 bases and J by 0 bases, and 12 bases separated the two germline ends. The CDR3 totals 15 residues. As DNA, the CDR3 is TGCGCCAGCAGCCGAGACAGGCTCAGCACAGATACGCAGTATTTT. Translation: CASSRDRLSTDTQYF.

The chain uses TRBV6-6 and TRBJ2-7; D gene ambiguous. This CDR3 is 12 amino acids long. Germline assignment: CDR1 MNHNY and CDR2 SVGAGI (reference sequence). The V end was cut by 1 base, the J end by 9 bases, with 10 bases between. CDR3 loop: CASSYFAKGQYF. The CDR3 nucleotides read TGTGCCAGCAGTTACTTCGCCAAGGGGCAGTACTTC.

This clonotype was recorded many times. CDR3 DNA: TGTGCCAGCAGCTTAGGACTCCTCTCCTACAATGAGCAGTTCTTC. Protein: CASSLGLLSYNEQFF. The chain uses TRBV11-3 and TRBJ2-1; unclear D gene. Trimming shortened V by 1 base and J by 0 bases, and 7 bases separated the two germline ends. The CDR3 covers 15 residues. Germline loops: CDR1 SGHNT, CDR2 YENEEA.

This chain links TRBV7-9 with TRBJ2-1; 10 bases fit TRBD2. CDR1 is SEHNR and CDR2 is FQNEAQ in the germline V gene (reference sequence). With V trimmed by 6 bases and J by 8 bases, 10 bases remained unmatched. CDR3 length: 15 amino acids. As DNA, the CDR3 is TGTGCCAGCAGTCCCGGACTAGCGGTGGACGATGAGCAGTTCTTC. Its translation is CASSPGLAVDDEQFF.

The sample holds a few counts of this clonotype. The gene calls are TRBV29-1 and TRBJ1-2; D unresolved. This CDR3 has 12 amino acids. Per germline, CDR1 SQVTM and CDR2 ANQGSEA. Between the trimmed V and J ends, which lost 0 bases and 2 bases, there was a span of 4 bases. The CDR3 DNA sequence: TGCAGCGTTGAAGATCACAACTATGGCTACACCTTC. It yields the protein CSVEDHNYGYTF.

The rearrangement joins TRBV15 to TRBJ1-2; 9 bases agree with TRBD1. The V and J ends lost 5 bases and 4 bases, in that order; junction bases with no gene match: 5. In germline, CDR1 is LNHNV, CDR2 YYDKDF (reference sequence). This CDR3 has 14 residues. The CDR3 nucleotides read TGTGCCACCAGCCCGGGACAGGGTTCCTATGGCTACACCTTC. Translation: CATSPGQGSYGYTF.

In this sample, this clonotype turned up many times. The rearrangement links TRBV10-3 to TRBJ1-6; 7 bases align to TRBD1. The J segment lost 5 bases and the V segment lost 3 bases, leaving 4 bases of the junction unmatched. This CDR3 contains 15 residues. Germline V gene lookup returns CDR1 ENHRY and CDR2 SYGVKD. The CDR3 protein is CAISDGGTDNSPLHF. CDR3 sequence (DNA): TGTGCCATCAGTGACGGGGGGACAGATAATTCACCCCTCCACTTT.

The chain employs TRBV4-3 and TRBJ2-7; TRBD1 matches 9 bases. This CDR3 has 15 amino acids. From germline, CDR1 is LGHNA and CDR2 YSLEER. J lost 2 bases, V lost 1 base, and 3 bases had no gene match. CDR3 sequence (DNA): TGCGCCAGCAGCCAAGTGGACAGGGGAGCCTACGAGCAGTACTTC. Translation gives CASSQVDRGAYEQYF.

This clonotype was seen ten or more times. The V gene is TRBV4-1, the J gene TRBJ2-5; possible D gene TRBD1, 6 bases. This CDR3 contains 15 residues. CDR1 is MGHRA, CDR2 YSYEKL, per germline. Trimming took off 0 bases at V and 5 bases at J, with 13 bases between the two ends. This CDR3 is CASSQDRAGEETQYF. The CDR3 DNA follows: TGCGCCAGCAGCCAAGATAGGGCAGGGGAGGAGACCCAGTACTTC.

This clonotype was counted between two and nine times. This rearrangement joins TRBV20-1 to TRBJ2-2, with D unclear. This CDR3 has 14 amino acids. Germline-derived CDR1 and CDR2 are DFQATT and SNEGSKA (reference sequence). V was pared by 2 bases and J by 4 bases, with 11 bases between. The CDR3 here is CSARLPPGTGELFF. CDR3 DNA: TGCAGTGCTAGACTCCCTCCGGGCACCGGGGAGCTGTTTTTT.

The V call is TRBV7-9, the J call TRBJ2-7; TRBD1 matches 9 bases. Looked up from germline, CDR1 is SEHNR and CDR2 is FQNEAQ (reference sequence). Trimming at V came to 1 base and at J to 2 bases, leaving 3 bases not matched to a gene. The CDR3 runs to 15 residues. The CDR3 sequence: CASSLVTGGAYEQYF. The CDR3 DNA follows: TGTGCCAGCAGCTTAGTGACAGGGGGTGCCTACGAGCAGTACTTC. The full variable domain, completed using reference TRBV7-9 and TRBJ2-7, is DTGVSQNPRHKITKRGQNVTFRCDPISEHNRLYWYRQTLGQGPEFLTYFQNEAQLEKSRLLSDRFSAERPKGSFSTLEIQRTEQGDSAMYLCASSLVTGGAYEQYFGPGTRLTVT.

This clonotype occurred a few times. The V gene is TRBV28, the J gene TRBJ2-1, with D possibly matching TRBD1 (6 bases). V was cut by 2 bases and J by 8 bases, with 10 bases left in between. This CDR3 contains 13 residues. CDR1 and CDR2 (germline): MDHEN, SYDVKM. CDR3 DNA: TGTGCCAGCAGTTTACTCAGGGGCCATGAGCAGTTCTTC. Translation: CASSLLRGHEQFF.

The CDR3 loop is CASSIGLLRPNEQFF. In DNA form, the CDR3 reads TGTGCCAGTAGTATCGGACTACTGAGGCCCAATGAGCAGTTCTTC. V gene TRBV19 combines with J gene TRBJ2-1; D might be TRBD2 (6 bases). Trimming took off 3 bases at V and 6 bases at J, with 15 bases between the two ends. The CDR3 length is 15 residues. From germline, CDR1 is LNHDA and CDR2 SQIVND (reference sequence).

The chain combines TRBV7-3 with TRBJ1-6, with D maybe TRBD1 (5 bases). The germline V and J ends were trimmed by 0 bases and 6 bases, with 12 bases remaining between them. Germline CDR1 and CDR2: SGHTA and FQGTGA. This CDR3 comprises 16 residues. CDR3 in amino acids: CASSLTKAGFNSPLHF. As DNA, the CDR3 is TGTGCCAGCAGCTTAACGAAAGCAGGGTTTAATTCACCCCTCCACTTT.

This clonotype was observed a handful of times. One junction end disagrees with the germline gene, perhaps due to a read error. V gene TRBV12-3 or TRBV12-4 combines with J gene TRBJ2-7, with D unresolved. CDR3 length: 11 amino acids. This CDR3 reads CASRLTYEQYF. The CDR3 region has the DNA TGTGCCAGCCGTTTGACCTACGAGCAGTACTTC.

In its sample, this clonotype was seen many times. This chain joins TRBV15 and TRBJ2-2; no clear D. There are 12 residues in the CDR3. Per germline, CDR1 LNHNV and CDR2 YYDKDF (reference sequence). V lost 5 bases, J lost 6 bases, and 7 bases lay in between. CDR3 bases: TGTGCCACCAGCCCAAGGGCCGGGGAGCTGTTTTTT. Its translation is CATSPRAGELFF. The full variable domain, with the rest looked up from reference TRBV15 and TRBJ2-2, is DAMVIQNPRYQVTQFGKPVTLSCSQTLNHNVMYWYQQKSSQAPKLLFHYYDKDFNNEADTPDNFQSRRPNTSFCFLDIRSPGLGDTAMYLCATSPRAGELFFGEGSRLTVL.

This clonotype was detected a few times. The J gene is TRBJ2-1, the V gene TRBV6-6; D may be TRBD1 or TRBD2 (7 bases each). Trimming cost V 1 base and J 2 bases, with 12 bases left between them. This CDR3 is built from 16 residues. Germline V CDR1 and CDR2: MNHNY, SVGAGI (reference sequence). CDR3 bases: TGTGCCAGCAGTTACTGGGAGGGGGCCCCCTACAATGAGCAGTTCTTC. Protein sequence: CASSYWEGAPYNEQFF.

The chain recombines TRBV12-3 or TRBV12-4 with TRBJ2-5; 7 positions agree with TRBD2. The CDR3 has 13 residues. Trimming cost V 7 bases and J 5 bases; bases outside gene matches: 7. CDR3 DNA: TGTGCCAGCACGTCTTCCGGGGGGGAGACCCAGTACTTC. Its protein product is CASTSSGGETQYF.

This clonotype was detected only a few times. The V call is TRBV6-2 or TRBV6-3, the J call TRBJ2-7; maybe TRBD1 (6 bases). CDR1 is MNHEY and CDR2 is SVGEGT in the germline V gene. Deletions cut 7 bases from V and 3 bases from J, with 10 bases between. The length of the CDR3 is 12 residues. Written as DNA, the CDR3 is TGTGCCAGCAAACTACAGGGCTACGAGCAGTACTTC. Translating it yields CASKLQGYEQYF.

V and J are TRBV19 and TRBJ1-1; D is unclear. The V end lost 4 bases, the J end lost 1 base, and 13 bases lay between the germline ends. The CDR3 covers 15 residues. Germline-derived CDR1 and CDR2 are LNHDA and SQIVND (reference sequence). CDR3 nucleotides: TGTGCCAGTAGTACGCGACGGACCGGGAACACTGAAGCTTTCTTT. Encoded protein: CASSTRRTGNTEAFF. Based on the CDR3 plus reference TRBV19 and TRBJ1-1, the full variable domain is DGGITQSPKYLFRKEGQNVTLSCEQNLNHDAMYWYRQDPGQGLRLIYYSQIVNDFQKGDIAEGYSVSREKKESFPLTVTSAQKNPTAFYLCASSTRRTGNTEAFFGQGTRLTVV.

This chain uses TRBV28 with TRBJ2-2; 8 nucleotides line up with TRBD1. The CDR3 contains 17 residues. V lost 10 bases to trimming and J lost 1 base; unmatched junction nucleotides: 14. Germline assignment: CDR1 MDHEN and CDR2 SYDVKM. The CDR3 here is CANTYMTGTGNTGELFF. DNA for the CDR3: TGTGCCAACACTTACATGACCGGGACAGGGAACACCGGGGAGCTGTTTTTT.

The genes are TRBV27 and TRBJ1-5, with D unclear. The germline gives CDR1 MNHEY, CDR2 SMNVEV (reference sequence). This CDR3 has 12 residues. The V end lost 2 bases, the J end lost 6 bases, and 5 bases lay between the germline ends. The CDR3 here is CASSLPGQPQHF. As DNA, the CDR3 is TGTGCCAGCAGTTTACCCGGTCAGCCCCAGCATTTT.